Below are 17 T cell receptor beta chains sequenced from a single sample in a study of blood T cells in healthy people across ages. The authors ran a second PCR of roughly 6 to 12 cycles using a sample-barcoded 5' primer and a J-beta primer mix. Via MiXCR, TCRdb re-called the 5' RACE reads, giving one row per CDR3 protein. This table holds more than 800,000 distinct CDR3 sequences, under 45% found once. The sample was blood. The origin of the receptors is an older woman in good health.

The rearrangement joins TRBV4-2 to TRBJ1-1; perhaps TRBD1 as D (5 bases). CDR3 size: 14 residues. The germline V gene encodes CDR1 LGHNA and CDR2 YNFKEQ. V shed 4 bases and J shed 2 bases, with 11 bases lying between them. Here the CDR3 DNA reads TGTGCCAGCAGCCCCTTCACAGGAAACACTGAAGCTTTCTTT. It translates to CASSPFTGNTEAFF.

J is TRBJ1-1 and V is TRBV6-5; D uncertain. Germline assignment: CDR1 MNHEY and CDR2 SVGAGI. Trimming took off 6 bases at V and 8 bases at J, with 10 bases between the two ends. The CDR3 spans 11 residues. CDR3 DNA: TGTGCCAGCAGAGCGTATTCCGAAGCTTTCTTT. It translates to CASRAYSEAFF.

V is TRBV27 and J is TRBJ2-3; 11 nucleotides align to TRBD2. The CDR3 is made up of 16 amino acids. Trimming at V came to 3 bases and at J to 2 bases, leaving 4 bases not matched to a gene. Germline V gene sequence: CDR1 MNHEY, CDR2 SMNVEV (reference sequence). The DNA for the CDR3 is TGTGCCAGCAGTTTCTCGGGACTAGCGGACACAGATACGCAGTATTTT. Its protein is CASSFSGLADTDTQYF.

J is TRBJ2-5 and V is TRBV13, with D perhaps matching TRBD1 (5 bases). The CDR3 sequence is 17 residues long. Germline assignment: CDR1 PRHDT and CDR2 FYEKMQ (reference sequence). V was trimmed by 5 bases and J by 5 bases, leaving 24 bases between them. The DNA of the CDR3 is TGTGCCAGCAGCGCCACCCCCGTATCTCAGGGTCCGGAGACCCAGTACTTC. Amino acid sequence: CASSATPVSQGPETQYF.

In this sample, this clonotype turned up a few times. The chain recombines TRBV7-9 with TRBJ2-3; 11 positions match TRBD2. Germline trimming cut 5 bases from V and 4 bases from J; bases unmatched to any gene: 2. Germline lookup yields CDR1 SEHNR and CDR2 FQNEAQ (reference sequence). The CDR3 spans 14 residues. The CDR3 loop is CASSILAGADTQYF. CDR3 DNA sequence: TGTGCCAGCAGCATACTAGCGGGAGCAGATACGCAGTATTTT.

In its sample, this clonotype was seen once. CDR3 in amino acids: CASNSWDQTSVTNEKLFF. The CDR3 DNA reads as TGTGCCAGCAATAGTTGGGACCAGACCAGTGTAACTAATGAAAAACTGTTTTTT. V is TRBV28 and J is TRBJ1-4; possibly TRBD1 for D (5 bases). This CDR3 has 18 residues. V gave up 7 bases and J gave up 1 base, with 22 bases separating them. Germline CDR1 reads MDHEN; CDR2 reads SYDVKM.

The chain couples TRBV7-9 to TRBJ2-5, with TRBD1 matching over 7 bases. Gene TRBJ2-7 matches the end of the DNA better, so the J call may be wrong. This CDR3 contains 15 residues. CDR1 is SEHNR and CDR2 is FQNEAQ in the germline V gene (reference sequence). The CDR3 nucleotides read TGTGCCAGCAGCTTGGTCGGGACAGTGGTAGACGAGCAGTACTTC. Translation: CASSLVGTVVDEQYF.

This clonotype was seen a few times. J is TRBJ2-6 and V is TRBV2; D gene ambiguous. Germline-derived CDR1 and CDR2 are SNHLY and FYNNEI. The V gene lost 7 bases and the J gene lost 0 bases, with 7 bases spanning the gap. The CDR3 length is 14 residues. CDR3 sequence reads: CASMSSSGANVLTF. DNA for the CDR3: TGTGCCAGCATGAGTAGCTCTGGGGCCAACGTCCTGACTTTC. Using reference TRBV2 and TRBJ2-6 for the parts outside the CDR3, the full variable domain is EPEVTQTPSHQVTQMGQEVILRCVPISNHLYFYWYRQILGQKVEFLVSFYNNEISEKSEIFDDQFSVERPDGSNFTLKIRSTKLEDSAMYFCASMSSSGANVLTFGAGSRLTVL.

The chain combines TRBV29-1 with TRBJ1-2; no firm D call. The CDR3 length is 12 residues. Germline CDR1 reads SQVTM; CDR2 reads ANQGSEA. With 7 bases removed from V and 1 base from J, the gap between germline ends came to 10 bases. The CDR3 nucleotides read TGCAGCGCCGACGGGGTTAACTATGGCTACACCTTC. Amino acids: CSADGVNYGYTF. The entire variable domain, with the rest obtained from reference TRBV29-1 and TRBJ1-2, is as follows: SAVISQKPSRDICQRGTSLTIQCQVDSQVTMMFWYRQQPGQSLTLIATANQGSEATYESGFVIDKFPISRPNLTFSTLTVSNMSPEDSSIYLCSADGVNYGYTFGSGTRLTVV.

The chain uses TRBV2 and TRBJ2-4; weak D call: TRBD1 (5 bases). The DNA end is a closer match to TRBJ2-5, so the J assignment may be wrong. Germline lookup yields CDR1 SNHLY and CDR2 FYNNEI. This CDR3 has 13 amino acids. The CDR3 loop reads CAGAPGLRETQYF. CDR3 nucleotides: TGTGCCGGGGCACCTGGCCTCCGGGAGACCCAGTACTTC.

This clonotype appeared a single time. Sequence at one end of the junction differs from germline and may be a read error. The chain uses TRBV5-5 and TRBJ1-1; no definite D call. Germline CDR1 reads SGHKS; CDR2 reads YYEKEE (reference sequence). CDR3 length: 16 amino acids. Here the CDR3 DNA reads TGTGCCAGCAGCTTACGGGAAGGCCTCACGAACACTGAGGCTTTCTTT. This gives the protein CASSLREGLTNTEAFF.

V is TRBV20-1 and J is TRBJ2-3; TRBD2 matches 9 bases. Germline V gene data show CDR1 as DFQATT and CDR2 as SNEGSKA (reference sequence). Losses at the gene ends were 1 base for V and 3 bases for J; bases not matched to a gene: 14. The length of the CDR3 is 18 residues. CDR3 residues: CSARGPPAGTSQTDTQYF. The CDR3 DNA reads as TGCAGTGCTAGAGGACCTCCGGCCGGGACTAGCCAGACAGATACGCAGTATTTT.

The chain combines TRBV7-2 with TRBJ2-1, with D uncertain. Germline V lookup: CDR1 SGHTA, CDR2 FQGNSA. The CDR3 totals 15 residues. V lost 0 bases and J 6 bases, leaving 12 bases between the germline ends. The chain's CDR3 is CASSLALWPPNEQFF. The CDR3 DNA follows: TGTGCCAGCAGCTTAGCGCTGTGGCCCCCCAATGAGCAGTTCTTC.

This chain links TRBV11-2 with TRBJ2-1, with 10 bases that match TRBD1. There are 15 residues in the CDR3. In germline, CDR1 is SGHAT, CDR2 FQNNGV. V trimming: 5 bases; J trimming: 4 bases; junction bases outside the gene matches: 5. The CDR3 coding sequence is TGTGCCAGCAGCGGCAGACAGGGGGCATACAATGAGCAGTTCTTC. Translating it yields CASSGRQGAYNEQFF.

A word on this clonotype: A much bigger clone sits one base away, suggesting this may be a read error. CDR3 protein: CSVVETTYEQYF. CDR3 bases: TGCAGCGTCGTAGAGACTACCTACGAGCAGTACTTC. V is TRBV29-1 and J is TRBJ2-7; the D gene is possibly TRBD2 (5 bases). The V end was cut by 6 bases, the J end by 2 bases, with 11 bases between. Germline values: CDR1 SQVTM, CDR2 ANQGSEA. The CDR3 is 12 residues long.

This clonotype turned up a few times. The J gene is TRBJ2-1, the V gene TRBV9; 8 nucleotides agree with TRBD1. This CDR3 spans 16 amino acids. V gave up 4 bases and J gave up 5 bases; unmatched junction bases: 11. In germline, CDR1 is SGDLS, CDR2 YYNGEE. Here the CDR3 reads CASSSQIGTGNNEQFF. CDR3 coding DNA: TGTGCCAGCAGCTCACAGATCGGGACAGGAAACAATGAGCAGTTCTTC.

This chain links TRBV9 with TRBJ2-1; D unclear. V lost 0 bases, J lost 10 bases, and 11 bases lay in between. The germline CDR1 and CDR2 sequences are SGDLS and YYNGEE. The CDR3 contains 13 residues. CDR3: CASSVDGSREQFF. Written as DNA, the CDR3 is TGTGCCAGCAGCGTAGACGGGTCCAGGGAGCAGTTCTTC.